The sequence of this T cell receptor (beta chain) was determined in a study of CD8 T cells in ankylosing spondylitis. Study-level points and caveats: Blood from ankylosing spondylitis patients appeared to carry a characteristic roughly 8-variant TCR beta motif.

MiXCR, run by TCRdb on the 5' RACE reads, gives a single entry per CDR3 protein. The sample lists 250,000 to 350,000 distinct CDR3 sequences, 20% occurring once. The germline V gene has CDR1 SGHRS and CDR2 YFSETQ. Trimming stripped 1 base from V and 3 bases from J, with 13 bases between. The length of the CDR3 is 15 residues. This clonotype occurred many times. Antigen unknown. Sequences were obtained from blood, either unsorted or a sorted T cell fraction (not recorded which). The gene calls are TRBV5-1 and TRBJ1-1, with D possibly being TRBD1 (6 bases). This sequence originates from a male donor with ankylosing spondylitis or in good health (not recorded which). CDR3 DNA sequence: TGCGCCAGCAGCTTGCCTGACAGGACCGACACTGAAGCTTTCTTT. It encodes CASSLPDRTDTEAFF.